The 29 T cell receptor beta chains below all came from one sample that was sequenced in a study of CXCR3-negative and CXCR3-positive naive CD8 T cells. Libraries were UMI-labeled 5' RACE TRB cDNA. Each CDR3 protein gets one entry in TCRdb, which reprocessed the 5' RACE reads and gives no DNA. The listing records tens of thousands of distinct CDR3 sequences. Sample: naive CXCR3- CD8+ T cells from blood. The sample's subset: CD45RO-CCR7+CD27+CD95- naive CD8+ T cells lacking CXCR3 (TNR3-). The receptors originated from a human donor in good health. Some clones in this sample may be carry-over from other donors' samples.

CDR3 loop: CASRTTRKGEAFF. The chain is built from TRBV10-1 and TRBJ1-1; TCRdb indicates TRBD1, and absent DNA this call remains unverified. The germline CDR1 and CDR2 sequences are WNHNN and SYGVQD (reference sequence). The CDR3 contains 13 residues.

The chain employs TRBV27 and TRBJ2-1. CDR1 and CDR2 from the germline V gene are MNHEY and SMNVEV (reference sequence). The CDR3 has 16 residues. CDR3: CASSFLPGGSYNEQFF.

The V gene is TRBV27, the J gene TRBJ1-2; TCRdb selects TRBD1, and the lack of DNA leaves this call unchecked. The germline gives CDR1 MNHEY, CDR2 SMNVEV (reference sequence). CDR3 size: 16 residues. CDR3 in amino acids: CASSHAGAGSTHGYTF.

The chain is built from TRBV29-1 and TRBJ2-7. The CDR3 is made up of 11 amino acids. Germline CDR1 and CDR2: SQVTM and ANQGSEA. CDR3 sequence: CSRSEAYEQYF.

The chain has TRBV13 and TRBJ2-7; without DNA, the TCRdb call of TRBD2 cannot be checked. The CDR3 runs to 19 residues. Germline V CDR1 and CDR2: PRHDT, FYEKMQ (reference sequence). The CDR3: CASSLDRPEGQYVAYEQYF.

The chain links TRBV4-1 to TRBJ1-2. Germline V gene lookup returns CDR1 MGHRA and CDR2 YSYEKL. The CDR3 is made up of 14 amino acids. The CDR3 here is CASNQSAASYGYTF.

J is TRBJ2-7 and V is TRBV4-3; TCRdb returns TRBD1, unconfirmable since there is no DNA. The CDR3 totals 14 residues. CDR1 and CDR2 from the germline V gene are LGHNA and YSLEER. The CDR3 reads CASSRNVGAGEQYF.

V usage is TRBV29-1 and J usage is TRBJ1-3. The V gene's germline CDR1 is SQVTM and CDR2 ANQGSEA. This CDR3 is built from 17 residues. The CDR3 protein is CSVVGDGLALSGNTIYF.

This clonotype is medium-sized by frequency. CDR3 protein: CSVEEPNEQFF. The chain links TRBV29-1 to TRBJ2-1. The CDR3 loop spans 11 amino acids. Looked up from germline, CDR1 is SQVTM and CDR2 is ANQGSEA.

The genes are TRBV3-1 and TRBJ2-7; TCRdb gives TRBD1 as the D gene, but with no DNA this cannot be confirmed. Looked up from germline, CDR1 is LGHDT and CDR2 is YNNKEL (reference sequence). The CDR3 covers 15 residues. The CDR3 region is CASSLGGQGYYEQYF.

The chain uses TRBV5-7 and TRBJ2-2. TRBV5-7 belongs to the ORF category, with a function that is uncertain. This CDR3 spans 17 amino acids. The CDR3 loop is CASSLDRRRTNTGELFF.

The chain recombines TRBV7-9 with TRBJ2-1. The CDR3 has 12 residues. Germline assignment: CDR1 SEHNR and CDR2 FQNEAQ (reference sequence). The CDR3 spells CASSLDGDEQFF.

The V gene is TRBV7-9, the J gene TRBJ2-6. Germline lookup yields CDR1 SEHNR and CDR2 FQNEAQ (reference sequence). The length of the CDR3 is 13 residues. The CDR3 spells CASAEAGANVLTF.

This chain joins TRBV10-3 and TRBJ2-3; without DNA, the TCRdb call of TRBD1 cannot be checked. Germline V gives CDR1 ENHRY, CDR2 SYGVKD. The CDR3 has 18 amino acids. The CDR3 protein is CAISERGTPESSTDTQYF.

V is TRBV15 and J is TRBJ1-4. CDR3 length: 16 amino acids. Per germline, CDR1 LNHNV and CDR2 YYDKDF (reference sequence). CDR3 amino acids: CATSREGGSENEKLFF.

The chain carries TRBV6-5 and TRBJ1-1. This CDR3 has 13 residues. Germline V gives CDR1 MNHEY, CDR2 SVGAGI. The CDR3 is CASSVREGTEAFF.

This rearrangement joins TRBV2 to TRBJ1-1; as DNA is missing, the TRBD1 call by TCRdb cannot be tested. CDR3 length: 12 amino acids. Germline lookup yields CDR1 SNHLY and CDR2 FYNNEI. Here the CDR3 reads CASRGQGTEAFF.

The V gene is TRBV23-1, the J gene TRBJ2-5; TCRdb selects TRBD1, and the lack of DNA leaves this call unchecked. TRBV23-1 is an open reading frame whose function is uncertain. The CDR3 has 13 residues. The chain's CDR3 is CASRGRPQETQYF.

The chain joins TRBV5-1 to TRBJ2-3; TCRdb's assignment of TRBD2 cannot be checked, as there is no DNA. This CDR3 is 14 amino acids long. CDR1 and CDR2 (germline): SGHRS, YFSETQ. CDR3 sequence reads: CASSLPGEDDTQYF. Full variable domain (remainder filled in from reference TRBV5-1 and TRBJ2-3): KAGVTQTPRYLIKTRGQQVTLSCSPISGHRSVSWYQQTPGQGLQFLFEYFSETQRNKGNFPGRFSGRQFSNSRSEMNVSTLELGDSALYLCASSLPGEDDTQYFGPGTRLTVL.

The chain employs TRBV29-1 and TRBJ2-7; checking the TCRdb D call of TRBD1 is not possible without DNA. Germline V CDR1 and CDR2: SQVTM, ANQGSEA. The CDR3 has 18 amino acids. This chain's CDR3 is CSVKGLTGQGGKAYEQYF.

The chain recombines TRBV7-8 with TRBJ2-7; as DNA is missing, the TRBD1 call by TCRdb cannot be tested. Germline V gene data show CDR1 as SGHVS and CDR2 as FQNEAQ. The CDR3 has 15 residues. CDR3: CASSSGTANPHEQYF.

The rearrangement links TRBV4-1 to TRBJ1-1; checking the TCRdb D call of TRBD1 is not possible without DNA. Germline values: CDR1 MGHRA, CDR2 YSYEKL. This CDR3 has 14 residues. The chain's CDR3 is CASSHGQSVTEAFF.

V usage is TRBV7-9 and J usage is TRBJ2-7; TCRdb proposes TRBD1, but this gene call is untestable without DNA. The V gene's germline CDR1 is SEHNR and CDR2 FQNEAQ (reference sequence). This CDR3 has 16 residues. CDR3 sequence: CASSSLEGVARYEQYF.

J is TRBJ2-2 and V is TRBV4-2; TCRdb outputs TRBD1, but without DNA this stays unchecked. The CDR3 has 15 amino acids. Germline V gene lookup returns CDR1 LGHNA and CDR2 YNFKEQ. CDR3 amino acids: CASSQESGYTGELFF.

The rearrangement uses TRBV20-1 and TRBJ1-2. Germline V gene lookup returns CDR1 DFQATT and CDR2 SNEGSKA (reference sequence). CDR3 size: 15 residues. This CDR3 is CSAGGGRVLDYGYTF.

The chain joins TRBV12-3 or TRBV12-4 to TRBJ1-5. The CDR3 totals 12 residues. CDR3 sequence reads: CASGNSNQPQHF.

This chain connects TRBV29-1 to TRBJ2-1; TCRdb outputs TRBD1, but without DNA this stays unchecked. Looked up from germline, CDR1 is SQVTM and CDR2 is ANQGSEA. The CDR3 runs 14 residues. CDR3 sequence reads: CSVESEGGNNEQFF.

V usage is TRBV5-1 and J usage is TRBJ2-2; the D call of TRBD2 rests on TCRdb alone, since no DNA is present to check it. Germline V gene data show CDR1 as SGHRS and CDR2 as YFSETQ. This CDR3 has 18 residues. CDR3 sequence: CASSHPGLAGGRTGELFF.

The rearrangement joins TRBV2 to TRBJ2-2; TCRdb lists TRBD2, though no DNA is available to test this call. CDR3 size: 16 residues. CDR1 is SNHLY, CDR2 FYNNEI, per germline. The chain's CDR3 is CASSGIAGANTGELFF.